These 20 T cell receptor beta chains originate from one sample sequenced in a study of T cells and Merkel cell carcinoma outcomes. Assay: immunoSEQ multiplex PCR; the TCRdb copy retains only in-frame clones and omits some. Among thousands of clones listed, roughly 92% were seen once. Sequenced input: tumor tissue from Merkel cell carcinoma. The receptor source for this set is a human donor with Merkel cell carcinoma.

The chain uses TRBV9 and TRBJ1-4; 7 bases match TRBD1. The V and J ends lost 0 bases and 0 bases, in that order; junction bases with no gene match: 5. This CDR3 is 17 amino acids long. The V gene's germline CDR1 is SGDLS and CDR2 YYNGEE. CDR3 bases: TGTGCCAGCAGCGTAGAGGGGGCGGGATCAACTAATGAAAAACTGTTTTTT. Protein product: CASSVEGAGSTNEKLFF.

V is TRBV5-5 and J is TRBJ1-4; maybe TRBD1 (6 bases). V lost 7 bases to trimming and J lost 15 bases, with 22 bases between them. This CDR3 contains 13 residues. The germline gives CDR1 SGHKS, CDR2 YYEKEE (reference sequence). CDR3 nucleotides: TGTGCCAGCCAATCGCCTACAGGGCTTCAGGTGTTTTTT. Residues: CASQSPTGLQVFF.

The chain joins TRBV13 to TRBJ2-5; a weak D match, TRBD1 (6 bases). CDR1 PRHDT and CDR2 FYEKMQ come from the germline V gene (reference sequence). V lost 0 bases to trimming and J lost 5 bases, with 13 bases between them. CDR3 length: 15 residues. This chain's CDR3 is CASSLGAGVDETQYF. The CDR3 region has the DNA TGTGCCAGCAGCTTAGGCGCAGGGGTCGACGAGACCCAGTACTTC.

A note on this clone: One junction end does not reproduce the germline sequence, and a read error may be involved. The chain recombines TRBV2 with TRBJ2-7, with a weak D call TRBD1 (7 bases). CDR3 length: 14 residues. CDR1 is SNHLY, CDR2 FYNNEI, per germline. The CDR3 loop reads CACRQGLGRSEQYF. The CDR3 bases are TGTGCCTGCAGACAGGGACTGGGTCGCAGCGAGCAGTACTTC. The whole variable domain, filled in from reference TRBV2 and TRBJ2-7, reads EPEVTQTPSHQVTQMGQEVILRCVPISNHLYFYWYRQILGQKVEFLVSFYNNEISEKSEIFDDQFSVERPDGSNFTLKIRSTKLEDSAMYFCACRQGLGRSEQYFGPGTRLTVT.

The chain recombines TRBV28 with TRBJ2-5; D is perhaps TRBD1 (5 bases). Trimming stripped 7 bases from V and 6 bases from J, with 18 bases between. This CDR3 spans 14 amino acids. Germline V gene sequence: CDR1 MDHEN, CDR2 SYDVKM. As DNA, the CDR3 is TGTGCCAGCACCCCCCTAGGGGTTCAACAGACCCAGTACTTC. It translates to CASTPLGVQQTQYF.

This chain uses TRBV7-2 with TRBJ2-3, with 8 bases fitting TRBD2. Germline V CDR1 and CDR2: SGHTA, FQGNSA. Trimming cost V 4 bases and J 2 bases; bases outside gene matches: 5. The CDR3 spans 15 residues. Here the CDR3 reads CASSSGLAYTDTQYF. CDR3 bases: TGTGCCAGCAGCTCCGGACTAGCTTACACAGATACGCAGTATTTT. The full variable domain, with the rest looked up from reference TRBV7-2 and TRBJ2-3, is GAGVSQSPSNKVTEKGKDVELRCDPISGHTALYWYRQSLGQGLEFLIYFQGNSAPDKSGLPSDRFSAERTGGSVSTLTIQRTQQEDSAVYLCASSSGLAYTDTQYFGPGTRLTVL.

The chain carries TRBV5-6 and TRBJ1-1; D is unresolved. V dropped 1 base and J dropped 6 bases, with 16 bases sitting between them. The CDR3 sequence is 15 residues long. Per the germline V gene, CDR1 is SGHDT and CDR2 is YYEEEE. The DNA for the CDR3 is TGTGCCAGCAGCTTGCGGCTCCATAGAGACGCTGAAGCTTTCTTT. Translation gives CASSLRLHRDAEAFF.

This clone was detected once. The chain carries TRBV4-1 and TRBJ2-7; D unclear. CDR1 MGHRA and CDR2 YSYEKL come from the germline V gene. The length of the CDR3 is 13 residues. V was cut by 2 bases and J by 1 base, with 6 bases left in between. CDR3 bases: TGCGCCAGCAGCCAAACAGAATCCTACGAGCAGTACTTC. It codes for CASSQTESYEQYF.

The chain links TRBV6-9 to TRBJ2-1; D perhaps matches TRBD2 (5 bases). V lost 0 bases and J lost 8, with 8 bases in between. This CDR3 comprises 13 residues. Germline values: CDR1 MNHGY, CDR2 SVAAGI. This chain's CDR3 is CASSYSAGDEQFF. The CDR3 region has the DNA TGTGCCAGCAGTTATTCGGCCGGGGATGAGCAGTTCTTC.

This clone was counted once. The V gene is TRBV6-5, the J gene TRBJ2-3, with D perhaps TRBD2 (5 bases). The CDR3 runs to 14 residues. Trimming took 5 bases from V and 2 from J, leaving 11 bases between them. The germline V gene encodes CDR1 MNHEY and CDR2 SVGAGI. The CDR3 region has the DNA TGTGCCAGCAGTAATAGGAGGCCCACAGATACGCAGTATTTT. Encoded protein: CASSNRRPTDTQYF.

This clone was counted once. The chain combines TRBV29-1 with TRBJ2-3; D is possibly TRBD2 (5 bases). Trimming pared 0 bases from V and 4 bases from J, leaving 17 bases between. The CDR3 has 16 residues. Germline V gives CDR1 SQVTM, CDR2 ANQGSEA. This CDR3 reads CSVEDQTGSAPDTQYF. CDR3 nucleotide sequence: TGCAGCGTTGAAGATCAGACGGGGTCGGCCCCAGATACGCAGTATTTT.

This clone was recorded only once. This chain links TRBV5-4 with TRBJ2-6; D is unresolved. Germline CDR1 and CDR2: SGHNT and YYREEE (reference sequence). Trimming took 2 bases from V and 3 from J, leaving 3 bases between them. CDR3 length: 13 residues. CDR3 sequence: CASSFVGANVLTF. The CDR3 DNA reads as TGTGCCAGCAGCTTCGTTGGGGCCAACGTCCTGACTTTC.

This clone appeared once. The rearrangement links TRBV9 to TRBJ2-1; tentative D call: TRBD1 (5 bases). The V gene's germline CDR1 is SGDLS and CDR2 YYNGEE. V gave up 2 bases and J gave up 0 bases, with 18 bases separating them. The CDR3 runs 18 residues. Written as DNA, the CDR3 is TGTGCCAGCAGCGTGGGGCGAGTGGCGTCGAGCTCCTACAATGAGCAGTTCTTC. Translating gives CASSVGRVASSSYNEQFF. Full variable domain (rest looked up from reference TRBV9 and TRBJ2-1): DSGVTQTPKHLITATGQRVTLRCSPRSGDLSVYWYQQSLDQGLQFLIQYYNGEERAKGNILERFSAQQFPDLHSELNLSSLELGDSALYFCASSVGRVASSSYNEQFFGPGTRLTVL.

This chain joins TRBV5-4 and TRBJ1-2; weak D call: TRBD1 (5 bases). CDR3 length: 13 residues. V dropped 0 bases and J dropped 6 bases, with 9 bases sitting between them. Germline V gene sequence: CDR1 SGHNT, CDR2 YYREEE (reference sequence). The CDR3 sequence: CASSLVGVDGYTF. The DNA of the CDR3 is TGTGCCAGCAGCTTGGTGGGGGTGGATGGCTACACCTTC. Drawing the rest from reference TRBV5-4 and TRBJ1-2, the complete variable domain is ETGVTQSPTHLIKTRGQQVTLRCSSQSGHNTVSWYQQALGQGPQFIFQYYREEENGRGNFPPRFSGLQFPNYSSELNVNALELDDSALYLCASSLVGVDGYTFGSGTRLTVV.

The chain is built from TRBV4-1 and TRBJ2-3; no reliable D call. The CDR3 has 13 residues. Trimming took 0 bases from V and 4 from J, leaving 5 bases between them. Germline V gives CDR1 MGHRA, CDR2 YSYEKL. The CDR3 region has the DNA TGCGCCAGCAGCCAAGAGACTTCAGATACGCAGTATTTT. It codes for CASSQETSDTQYF.

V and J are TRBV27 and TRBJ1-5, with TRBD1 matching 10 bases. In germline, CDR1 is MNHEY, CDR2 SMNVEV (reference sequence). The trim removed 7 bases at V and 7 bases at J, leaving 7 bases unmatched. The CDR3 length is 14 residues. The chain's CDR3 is CASNRQGANQPQHF. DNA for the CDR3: TGTGCCAGCAATCGACAGGGGGCTAACCAGCCCCAGCATTTT.

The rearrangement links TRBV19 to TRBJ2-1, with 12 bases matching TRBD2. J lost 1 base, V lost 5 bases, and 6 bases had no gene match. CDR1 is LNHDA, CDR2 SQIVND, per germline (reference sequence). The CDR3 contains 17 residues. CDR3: CASSETSGSYSYNEQFF. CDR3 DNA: TGTGCCAGTAGTGAGACTAGCGGGAGTTATTCCTACAATGAGCAGTTCTTC.

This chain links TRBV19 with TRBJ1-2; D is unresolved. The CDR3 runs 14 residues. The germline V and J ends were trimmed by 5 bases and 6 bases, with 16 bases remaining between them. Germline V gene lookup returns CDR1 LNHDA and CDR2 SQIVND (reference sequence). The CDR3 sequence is CASSAGPDLHGYTF. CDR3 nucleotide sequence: TGTGCCAGTAGTGCCGGACCGGATTTGCATGGCTACACCTTC.

The CDR3 protein is CASATGGTDTQYF. In nucleotides, the CDR3 is TGTGCCAGTGCGACAGGGGGCACAGATACGCAGTATTTT. This sequence joins TRBV7-9 and TRBJ2-3, with TRBD1 matching over 8 bases. V lost 9 bases, J lost 1 base, and 3 bases stayed unmatched. This CDR3 region has 13 residues. CDR1 is SEHNR, CDR2 FQNEAQ, per germline (reference sequence).

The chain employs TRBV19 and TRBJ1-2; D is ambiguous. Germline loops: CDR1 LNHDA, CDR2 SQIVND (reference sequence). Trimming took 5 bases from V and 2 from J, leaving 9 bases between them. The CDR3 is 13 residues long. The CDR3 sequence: CASSVKENYGYTF. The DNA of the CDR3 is TGTGCCAGTAGTGTTAAGGAGAACTATGGCTACACCTTC.